The sequence of this T cell receptor (beta chain) was determined in a study of T cell changes during pregnancy in multiple sclerosis. The protocol was immunoSEQ multiplex PCR, while the TCRdb copy is restricted to in-frame clones and leaves out a portion. This table has 45,000 to 65,000 clones, approximately 92% appearing once. Germline assignment: CDR1 SGHTA and CDR2 FQGTGA. The J segment lost 0 bases and the V segment lost 5 bases, leaving 7 bases of the junction unmatched. The CDR3 is 18 amino acids. Source: CD4+ T cells from peripheral blood mononuclear cells, taken after pregnancy. The source is a female donor with multiple sclerosis, enrolled in a pregnancy study. The V and J genes are TRBV7-3 and TRBJ2-6, with 10 bases matching TRBD2. The DNA of the CDR3 is TGTGCCAGCAGCACAAACCTAGCGGGGGTCTCTGGGGCCAACGTCCTGACTTTC. It specifies CASSTNLAGVSGANVLTF.